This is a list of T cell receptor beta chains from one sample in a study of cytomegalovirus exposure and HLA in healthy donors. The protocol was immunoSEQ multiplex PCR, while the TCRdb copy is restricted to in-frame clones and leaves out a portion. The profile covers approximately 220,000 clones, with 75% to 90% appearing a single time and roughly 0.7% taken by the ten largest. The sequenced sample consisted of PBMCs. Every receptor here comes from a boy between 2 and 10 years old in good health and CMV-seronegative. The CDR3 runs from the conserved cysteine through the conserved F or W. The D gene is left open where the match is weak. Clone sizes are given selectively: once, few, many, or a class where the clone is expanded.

CDR3: CASRLQGTRGYEQYF
DNA: TGTGCCAGCAGACTACAGGGTACGAGAGGCTACGAGCAGTACTTC
size: -
length: 15
J: TRBJ2-7
D: -
V: TRBV2

CDR3: CASSLDLLVGDRECEQYF
DNA: TGTGCCAGCAGCTTAGATCTATTGGTAGGAGACAGGGAGTGCGAGCAGTACTTC
size: -
length: 18
J: TRBJ2-7
D: TRBD1
V: TRBV11-2

CDR3: CASGAAGGNTEAFF
DNA: TGTGCCAGCGGGGCAGCCGGGGGGAACACTGAAGCTTTCTTT
size: few
length: 14
J: TRBJ1-1
D: -
V: TRBV2

CDR3: CAWSQITRGRDGYTF
DNA: TGTGCCTGGAGCCAAATTACCAGGGGGCGAGATGGCTACACCTTC
size: -
length: 15
J: TRBJ1-2
D: TRBD1
V: TRBV30

CDR3: CASSTPRDTEAFF
DNA: TGTGCCAGCAGCACCCCCAGGGACACTGAAGCTTTCTTT
size: -
length: 13
J: TRBJ1-1
D: -
V: TRBV13

CDR3: CAWSLRYGYTF
DNA: TGTGCCTGGTCTCTGCGATATGGCTACACCTTC
size: -
length: 11
J: TRBJ1-2
D: -
V: TRBV30

CDR3: CASSQGTVGTGRTEAFF
DNA: TGCGCCAGCAGCCAGGGCACAGTCGGGACAGGTAGGACTGAAGCTTTCTTT
size: few
length: 17
J: TRBJ1-1
D: TRBD1
V: TRBV4-1

CDR3: CASSVRRGTSGSHEQFF
DNA: TGTGCCAGCAGCGTGCGTCGGGGGACTAGCGGTAGCCATGAGCAGTTCTTC
size: -
length: 17
J: TRBJ2-1
D: TRBD2
V: TRBV9

CDR3: CASSVNGGHEQFF
DNA: TGTGCCAGCAGCGTAAACGGGGGGCATGAGCAGTTCTTC
size: once
length: 13
J: TRBJ2-1
D: -
V: TRBV9

CDR3: CASSTLNPDTQYF
DNA: TGTGCCAGCAGCACCCTAAACCCCGATACGCAGTATTTT
size: -
length: 13
J: TRBJ2-3
D: -
V: TRBV7-9

CDR3: CASSQTGNSGYGYTF
DNA: TGTGCCAGCAGTCAAACCGGGAACTCCGGCTATGGCTACACCTTC
size: -
length: 15
J: TRBJ1-2
D: -
V: TRBV6-6

CDR3: CASRRTGVEKLFF
DNA: TGTGCCAGCAGACGGACAGGGGTAGAAAAACTGTTTTTT
size: -
length: 13
J: TRBJ1-4
D: TRBD1
V: TRBV5-6

CDR3: CASSQDWNGVYGYTF
DNA: TGCGCCAGCAGCCAAGATTGGAACGGAGTCTATGGCTACACCTTC
size: -
length: 15
J: TRBJ1-2
D: -
V: TRBV4-1

CDR3: CASRETDTEAFF
DNA: TGTGCCAGCAGGGAGACAGACACTGAAGCTTTCTTT
size: -
length: 12
J: TRBJ1-1
D: -
V: TRBV2

CDR3: CASSQPPGDSSNQPQHF
DNA: TGCGCCAGCAGCCAGCCCCCGGGGGACAGTAGCAATCAGCCCCAGCATTTT
size: once
length: 17
J: TRBJ1-5
D: TRBD1
V: TRBV4-1

CDR3: CAISESGQPGSPLHF
DNA: TGTGCCATCAGTGAGTCCGGACAGCCGGGATCACCCCTCCACTTT
size: -
length: 15
J: TRBJ1-6
D: -
V: TRBV10-3

CDR3: CASSLEIAASGQETQYF
DNA: TGTGCCAGCAGCTTAGAAATAGCGGCTAGCGGACAAGAGACCCAGTACTTC
size: -
length: 17
J: TRBJ2-5
D: TRBD2
V: TRBV7-6

CDR3: CASSLPGQGVYEQYF
DNA: TGTGCCAGCAGCTTACCGGGACAGGGGGTTTACGAGCAGTACTTC
size: -
length: 15
J: TRBJ2-7
D: TRBD1
V: TRBV7-9

CDR3: CASSSGQGSHNEQFF
DNA: TGCGCCAGCAGCTCGGGGCAGGGGTCCCACAATGAGCAGTTCTTC
size: -
length: 15
J: TRBJ2-1
D: -
V: TRBV5-1

CDR3: CASKPSGSSTDTQYF
DNA: TGTGCCAGCAAACCCAGCGGGAGTAGCACAGATACGCAGTATTTT
size: -
length: 15
J: TRBJ2-3
D: TRBD2
V: TRBV7-9

CDR3: CASSQWESGANVLTF
DNA: TGTGCCAGTAGCCAGTGGGAGTCTGGGGCCAACGTCCTGACTTTC
size: -
length: 15
J: TRBJ2-6
D: -
V: TRBV19

CDR3: CAGSELGGGENTEAFF
DNA: TGTGCCGGCAGTGAATTAGGAGGGGGCGAGAACACTGAAGCTTTCTTT
size: -
length: 16
J: TRBJ1-1
D: TRBD1
V: TRBV25-1

CDR3: CASSLGLNNEQFF
DNA: TGTGCCAGCAGCCTGGGACTTAACAATGAGCAGTTCTTC
size: few
length: 13
J: TRBJ2-1
D: -
V: TRBV11-3

CDR3: CASSVDREGETQYF
DNA: TGTGCCAGCAGCGTAGACAGGGAAGGAGAGACCCAGTACTTC
size: -
length: 14
J: TRBJ2-5
D: -
V: TRBV9

CDR3: CASINPQESTEAFF
DNA: TGTGCCAGCATCAATCCCCAGGAAAGCACTGAAGCTTTCTTT
size: -
length: 14
J: TRBJ1-1
D: -
V: TRBV7-9

CDR3: CASGQGARETQYF
DNA: TGTGCCAGCGGACAGGGGGCGAGGGAGACCCAGTACTTC
size: -
length: 13
J: TRBJ2-5
D: TRBD1
V: TRBV2

CDR3: CSVYYSGGVSSYNEQFF
DNA: TGCAGCGTTTACTACAGCGGGGGCGTTAGCTCCTACAATGAGCAGTTCTTC
size: -
length: 17
J: TRBJ2-1
D: TRBD2
V: TRBV29-1

CDR3: CAWSIDRGEAFF
DNA: TGTGCCTGGAGTATTGACAGGGGTGAAGCTTTCTTT
size: -
length: 12
J: TRBJ1-1
D: TRBD1
V: TRBV30

CDR3: CASSLASSGANYEQYF
DNA: TGTGCCAGCAGCTTGGCATCTAGCGGGGCTAACTACGAGCAGTACTTC
size: -
length: 16
J: TRBJ2-7
D: TRBD2
V: TRBV5-4

CDR3: CASTGTGGYNEQFF
DNA: TGCGCCAGCACCGGGACAGGGGGTTACAATGAGCAGTTCTTC
size: -
length: 14
J: TRBJ2-1
D: TRBD1
V: TRBV10-2

CDR3: CASSLGADGENNQPQHF
DNA: TGTGCCAGCAGCTTAGGGGCGGACGGGGAAAACAATCAGCCCCAGCATTTT
size: -
length: 17
J: TRBJ1-5
D: -
V: TRBV7-9